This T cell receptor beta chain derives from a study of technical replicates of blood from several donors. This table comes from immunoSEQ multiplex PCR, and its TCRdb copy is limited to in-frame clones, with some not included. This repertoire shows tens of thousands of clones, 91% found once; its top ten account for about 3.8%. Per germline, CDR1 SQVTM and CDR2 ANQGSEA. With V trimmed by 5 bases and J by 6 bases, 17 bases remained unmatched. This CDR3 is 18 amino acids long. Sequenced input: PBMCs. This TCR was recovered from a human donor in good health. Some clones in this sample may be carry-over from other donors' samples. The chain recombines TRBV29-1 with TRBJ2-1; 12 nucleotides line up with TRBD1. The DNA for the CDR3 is TGCAGCGTTCTCGGGACAGGGGGCCCCCGACACGGCGGCAATGAGCAGTTCTTC. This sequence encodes CSVLGTGGPRHGGNEQFF.